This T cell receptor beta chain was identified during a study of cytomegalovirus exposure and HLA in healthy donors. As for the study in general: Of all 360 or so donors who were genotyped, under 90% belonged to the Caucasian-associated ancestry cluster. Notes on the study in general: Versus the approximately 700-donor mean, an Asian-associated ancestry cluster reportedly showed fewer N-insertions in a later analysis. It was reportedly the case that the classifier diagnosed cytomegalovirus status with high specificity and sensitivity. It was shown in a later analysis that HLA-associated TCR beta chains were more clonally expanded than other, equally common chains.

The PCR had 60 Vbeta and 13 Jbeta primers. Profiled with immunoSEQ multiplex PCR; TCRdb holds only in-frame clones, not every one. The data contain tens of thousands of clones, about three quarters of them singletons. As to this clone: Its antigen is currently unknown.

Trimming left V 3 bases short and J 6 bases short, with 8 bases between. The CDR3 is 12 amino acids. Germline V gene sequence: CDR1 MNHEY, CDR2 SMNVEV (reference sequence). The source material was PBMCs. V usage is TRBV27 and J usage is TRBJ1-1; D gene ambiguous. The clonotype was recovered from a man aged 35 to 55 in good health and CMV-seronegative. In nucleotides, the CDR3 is TGTGCCAGCAGTTTCCTGGGCGCTGAAGCTTTCTTT. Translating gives CASSFLGAEAFF.